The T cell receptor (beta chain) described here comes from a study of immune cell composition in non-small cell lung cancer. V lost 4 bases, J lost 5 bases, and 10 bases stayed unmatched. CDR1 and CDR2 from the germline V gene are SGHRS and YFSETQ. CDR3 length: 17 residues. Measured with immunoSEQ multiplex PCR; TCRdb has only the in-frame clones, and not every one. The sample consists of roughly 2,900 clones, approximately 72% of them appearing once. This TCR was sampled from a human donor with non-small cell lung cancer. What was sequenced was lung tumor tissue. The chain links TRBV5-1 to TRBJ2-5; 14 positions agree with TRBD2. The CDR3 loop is CASSAGLAGVAGETQYF. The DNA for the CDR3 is TGCGCCAGCAGCGCGGGACTAGCGGGGGTAGCCGGTGAGACCCAGTACTTC.